This T cell receptor beta chain was captured by sequencing in a study of blood T cell repertoires in COVID-19. About the study: Acute and convalescent COVID-19 specimens originated in the United States, Italy and Spain.

This CDR3 has 14 residues. The germline V gene has CDR1 SGHRS and CDR2 YFSETQ. V was pared by 1 base and J by 3 bases, with 10 bases between. Per the authors' pipeline: Using reference gene primer amplification, nucleated cell counts were estimated. TCRdb's copy holds only in-frame clones and misses some; the assay was immunoSEQ multiplex PCR. That table furnishes V, J and clone size, whereas the DNA furnished D and trimming. The data contain some 160,000 clones, 84% of them singletons. This TCR was sampled from an elderly woman with COVID-19, enrolled during active disease. Material: peripheral blood. The chain has TRBV5-1 and TRBJ1-1; D unresolved. CDR3 nucleotides: TGCGCCAGCAGCTTGTCAGGATTTGACACTGAAGCTTTCTTT. Its translation: CASSLSGFDTEAFF.